These 31 T cell receptor beta chains share one sample of origin, sequenced in a study of cytomegalovirus exposure and HLA in healthy donors. The primer mix had 60 Vbeta and 13 Jbeta primers. Profiling relied on immunoSEQ multiplex PCR, and the TCRdb table lists in-frame clones only, not all of them. The sample includes about 130,000 clones, around three quarters seen only once; the top ten take over 2%. The sequenced sample consisted of PBMCs. The receptor set was obtained from a woman in her fifties or sixties in good health and CMV-seropositive.

A few counts support this clone. The CDR3 is CASSPLGTANTGELFF. The CDR3 DNA is TGTGCCAGCAGTCCCCTAGGGACAGCAAACACCGGGGAGCTGTTTTTT. This chain uses TRBV2 with TRBJ2-2; 7 bases match TRBD1. The germline V gene encodes CDR1 SNHLY and CDR2 FYNNEI. CDR3 size: 16 residues. The junction had 8 bases not matched to a gene; V was cut back by 5 bases and J by 2 bases.

The gene calls are TRBV27 and TRBJ2-7, with 10 bases aligning to TRBD1. The J segment lost 3 bases and the V segment lost 5 bases, leaving 4 bases of the junction unmatched. Germline V gene data show CDR1 as MNHEY and CDR2 as SMNVEV (reference sequence). This CDR3 has 14 amino acids. DNA for the CDR3: TGTGCCAGCAGTACCTGGGACAGGGGCTACGAGCAGTACTTC. Protein product: CASSTWDRGYEQYF.

This clone is a singleton in its sample. This chain connects TRBV9 to TRBJ2-7; D perhaps matches TRBD1 (6 bases). Trimming removed 4 bases at V and 0 bases at J, with 14 bases between. Germline CDR1 reads SGDLS; CDR2 reads YYNGEE. The CDR3 spans 15 residues. The CDR3 nucleotides are TGTGCCAGCAGCTCAAACTGGGACACCTCCTACGAGCAGTACTTC. Translation gives CASSSNWDTSYEQYF.

The J gene is TRBJ2-7, the V gene TRBV4-2; 7 nucleotides match TRBD2. V gave up 2 bases and J gave up 3 bases; unmatched junction bases: 7. The CDR3 consists of 15 residues. Germline V gene lookup returns CDR1 LGHNA and CDR2 YNFKEQ. The CDR3 DNA reads TGTGCCAGCAGCCAATCCGGGACTACCCTCTACGAGCAGTACTTC. This sequence encodes CASSQSGTTLYEQYF.

The J gene is TRBJ2-7, the V gene TRBV6-1; TRBD1 matches at 7 bases. The ends lost 8 bases at V and 6 bases at J; junction bases unmatched: 13. Germline V gene data show CDR1 as MNHNS and CDR2 as SASEGT. The CDR3 has 14 amino acids. This chain's CDR3 is CASGRGQGVSEQYF. CDR3 nucleotides: TGTGCCAGCGGTCGAGGTCAGGGGGTGTCCGAGCAGTACTTC.

This sequence joins TRBV18 and TRBJ1-3; D gene ambiguous. V was cut by 3 bases and J by 3 bases, with 9 bases left in between. Germline-derived CDR1 and CDR2 are KGHSH and LQKENI. There are 14 residues in the CDR3. The CDR3 loop is CASSPNTGGNTIYF. The CDR3 bases are TGTGCCAGCTCACCCAACACGGGTGGAAACACCATATATTTT.

This clone was recorded at least ten times. The chain has TRBV7-6 and TRBJ2-1; D uncertain. With 3 bases removed from V and 6 bases from J, the gap between germline ends came to 12 bases. This CDR3 is 14 amino acids long. CDR1 is SGHVS and CDR2 is FNYEAQ in the germline V gene. Written as DNA, the CDR3 is TGTGCCAGCAGCTTGCTTTCTCAGGTCAATGAGCAGTTCTTC. Translating it yields CASSLLSQVNEQFF.

Only a few counts were recorded for this clone. This chain connects TRBV19 to TRBJ1-6; the D gene is possibly TRBD1 (6 bases). The CDR3 totals 15 residues. The germline CDR1 and CDR2 sequences are LNHDA and SQIVND (reference sequence). The ends were cut back, 5 bases at V and 11 bases at J, with 19 bases in the middle. This CDR3 reads CASSSPGTQGPPLHF. The CDR3 DNA follows: TGTGCCAGTAGTTCCCCCGGGACCCAGGGGCCACCCCTCCACTTT.

The rearrangement joins TRBV2 to TRBJ2-5, with TRBD1 identical over 9 bases. Trimming at V came to 6 bases and at J to 4 bases, leaving 12 bases not matched to a gene. Germline CDR1 SNHLY, CDR2 FYNNEI. The CDR3 loop spans 16 amino acids. In DNA form, the CDR3 reads TGTGCCAGCAGAGCCGGGACAGGGTCGGGCGGAGAGACCCAGTACTTC. It specifies CASRAGTGSGGETQYF.

This clone was counted once. This chain joins TRBV29-1 and TRBJ1-1, with D possibly being TRBD1 (6 bases). Trimming took off 6 bases at V and 4 bases at J, with 12 bases between the two ends. The CDR3 is made up of 12 amino acids. Germline V lookup: CDR1 SQVTM, CDR2 ANQGSEA. Written as DNA, the CDR3 is TGCAGCGTCCACGGGGGGGCCACTGAAGCTTTCTTT. Amino acid sequence: CSVHGGATEAFF.

V is TRBV5-4 and J is TRBJ2-1, with 7 bases identical to TRBD2. Germline assignment: CDR1 SGHNT and CDR2 YYREEE (reference sequence). J lost 7 bases, V lost 4 bases, and 8 bases had no gene match. The CDR3 has 14 residues. The CDR3 here is CASSPGTKLNEQFF. DNA of the CDR3: TGTGCCAGCAGCCCCGGGACTAAGCTGAATGAGCAGTTCTTC.

This clone was seen once. This sequence joins TRBV19 and TRBJ1-1, with TRBD1 identical over 8 bases. Germline lookup yields CDR1 LNHDA and CDR2 SQIVND (reference sequence). V lost 6 bases, J lost 7 bases, and 10 bases stayed unmatched. The CDR3 extends over 14 amino acids. CDR3 bases: TGTGCCAGTAGCCTATCCAGGGGGCAGGGTGAAGCTTTCTTT. Its protein product is CASSLSRGQGEAFF.

The chain links TRBV7-2 to TRBJ1-2; 8 nucleotides agree with TRBD1. Germline trimming cut 4 bases from V and 6 bases from J; bases unmatched to any gene: 10. Germline V gene lookup returns CDR1 SGHTA and CDR2 FQGNSA. This CDR3 is 15 amino acids long. CDR3 DNA: TGTGCCAGCAGCTCATCCGGGACAGGATCGAATGGCTACACCTTC. It specifies CASSSSGTGSNGYTF.

The chain joins TRBV18 to TRBJ1-4; tentatively, D is TRBD1 (6 bases). Per germline, CDR1 KGHSH and CDR2 LQKENI. Between the trimmed V and J ends, which lost 2 bases and 1 base, there was a span of 8 bases. The CDR3 totals 15 residues. The CDR3 reads CASSPDRLTNEKLFF. The CDR3 coding sequence is TGTGCCAGCTCACCAGACAGGTTAACTAATGAAAAACTGTTTTTT.

The V and J genes are TRBV10-3 and TRBJ2-7; 10 bases line up with TRBD2. This CDR3 comprises 14 residues. Germline assignment: CDR1 ENHRY and CDR2 SYGVKD. Trimming at V came to 0 bases and at J to 7 bases, leaving 3 bases not matched to a gene. The CDR3 sequence: CAISESLAGVEQYF. In DNA form, the CDR3 reads TGTGCCATCAGTGAGTCGCTAGCGGGGGTGGAGCAGTACTTC.

This clone was seen more than once but under ten times. This chain joins TRBV28 and TRBJ1-3; no clear D gene. Trimming took off 5 bases at V and 3 bases at J, with 8 bases between the two ends. The CDR3 runs to 13 residues. CDR1 is MDHEN and CDR2 is SYDVKM in the germline V gene. The CDR3 region is CASSLPHGNTIYF. DNA of the CDR3: TGTGCCAGCAGTCTGCCACATGGAAACACCATATATTTT.

This chain joins TRBV5-4 and TRBJ1-2, with 7 bases aligning to TRBD1. The junction had 3 bases not matched to a gene; V was cut back by 3 bases and J by 4 bases. The CDR3 extends over 13 amino acids. Germline CDR1 is SGHNT and CDR2 is YYREEE (reference sequence). CDR3 protein: CASSSTGVYGYTF. The CDR3 DNA reads as TGTGCCAGCAGCTCTACAGGGGTCTATGGCTACACCTTC. The full variable domain, rest sourced from reference TRBV5-4 and TRBJ1-2, is ETGVTQSPTHLIKTRGQQVTLRCSSQSGHNTVSWYQQALGQGPQFIFQYYREEENGRGNFPPRFSGLQFPNYSSELNVNALELDDSALYLCASSSTGVYGYTFGSGTRLTVV.

The chain employs TRBV9 and TRBJ2-3; tentative D call: TRBD2 (6 bases). The CDR3 runs 15 residues. CDR1 is SGDLS, CDR2 YYNGEE, per germline. Between the trimmed V and J ends, which lost 4 bases and 5 bases, there was a span of 17 bases. CDR3 nucleotide sequence: TGTGCCAGCAGCCTGGCGGGAACTCGAGGAGATACGCAGTATTTT. Its translation: CASSLAGTRGDTQYF.

J is TRBJ2-5 and V is TRBV5-4; D may be TRBD1 (6 bases). The CDR3 loop spans 14 amino acids. V lost 1 base and J 5 bases, leaving 12 bases between the germline ends. Germline-derived CDR1 and CDR2 are SGHNT and YYREEE (reference sequence). The CDR3 bases are TGTGCCAGCAGCTTGCAGGGGAGTAGGGAGACCCAGTACTTC. As protein: CASSLQGSRETQYF.

The rearrangement joins TRBV9 to TRBJ2-5, with D uncertain. V lost 3 bases, J lost 1 base, and 7 bases lay in between. This CDR3 spans 13 amino acids. The germline V gene has CDR1 SGDLS and CDR2 YYNGEE. CDR3 region: CASSASAQETQYF. The CDR3 DNA reads TGTGCCAGCAGCGCGAGTGCCCAAGAGACCCAGTACTTC.

This clone appeared a few times. The genes are TRBV2 and TRBJ1-1; D call uncertain. CDR3 length equals 13 residues. The germline V gene encodes CDR1 SNHLY and CDR2 FYNNEI. V gave up 4 bases and J gave up 2 bases, with 8 bases separating them. The CDR3 nucleotides are TGTGCCAGCAGTGTTTGGCAAAACACTGAAGCTTTCTTT. Amino acid sequence: CASSVWQNTEAFF.

This clone appeared a single time. The chain employs TRBV5-1 and TRBJ1-2; D may be TRBD1 (6 bases). CDR3 length: 17 amino acids. The germline V gene encodes CDR1 SGHRS and CDR2 YFSETQ. The V end lost 1 base, the J end lost 0 bases, and 16 bases lay between the germline ends. The CDR3: CASSLNGQRGANYGYTF. The CDR3 region has the DNA TGCGCCAGCAGCTTGAACGGACAGAGAGGAGCTAACTATGGCTACACCTTC.

The gene calls are TRBV2 and TRBJ2-5, with 10 bases aligning to TRBD2. The J segment lost 1 base and the V segment lost 7 bases, leaving 12 bases of the junction unmatched. This CDR3 is built from 17 residues. CDR1 and CDR2 from the germline V gene are SNHLY and FYNNEI. CDR3: CASMILQLAGGQETQYF. Written as DNA, the CDR3 is TGTGCCAGCATGATCCTTCAGTTAGCGGGGGGCCAAGAGACCCAGTACTTC.

The chain combines TRBV4-1 with TRBJ2-7, with D perhaps TRBD2 (6 bases). CDR1 is MGHRA and CDR2 is YSYEKL in the germline V gene. Trimming pared 5 bases from V and 3 bases from J, leaving 14 bases between. The CDR3 is 14 amino acids. The chain's CDR3 is CASSSPGLLYEQYF. The CDR3 DNA sequence: TGCGCCAGCAGCTCGCCGGGACTTCTCTACGAGCAGTACTTC.

The V call is TRBV7-9, the J call TRBJ2-3, with D tentatively TRBD2 (6 bases). Looked up from germline, CDR1 is SEHNR and CDR2 is FQNEAQ (reference sequence). The ends were cut back, 4 bases at V and 0 bases at J, with 14 bases in the middle. This CDR3 is 16 amino acids long. DNA of the CDR3: TGTGCCAGCAGCTCCCTCTCGGGGGTTAGCACAGATACGCAGTATTTT. It is translated as CASSSLSGVSTDTQYF.

In nucleotides, the CDR3 is TGTGCCAGCAGCTTGGTAACGCGCAATGAGCAGTTCTTC. Its translation: CASSLVTRNEQFF. The chain carries TRBV5-4 and TRBJ2-1; D gene uncertain. The CDR3 loop spans 13 amino acids. CDR1 is SGHNT and CDR2 is YYREEE in the germline V gene (reference sequence). Trimming removed 0 bases from V and 6 bases from J, with 7 bases in between.

This clone came up a few times. V gene TRBV7-8 combines with J gene TRBJ1-2; a possible D gene is TRBD1 (6 bases). This CDR3 spans 15 amino acids. V was shortened by 5 bases and J by 5 bases, with 18 bases between the two germline ends. The V gene's germline CDR1 is SGHVS and CDR2 FQNEAQ. CDR3 region: CASSRGGWDGYGYTF. Written as DNA, the CDR3 is TGTGCCAGCAGCAGGGGGGGCTGGGACGGGTATGGCTACACCTTC.

This clone is a singleton in its sample. The chain is built from TRBV10-3 and TRBJ1-6, with a possible D match to TRBD1 (5 bases). The CDR3 is 13 amino acids. Germline loops: CDR1 ENHRY, CDR2 SYGVKD. V lost 8 bases to trimming and J lost 10 bases, with 15 bases between them. CDR3 DNA sequence: TGTGCCATCTGGGACTCCTCCGGATCACCCCTCCACTTT. Translation: CAIWDSSGSPLHF.

The V call is TRBV11-1, the J call TRBJ1-6; 8 bases agree with TRBD1. The CDR3 length is 14 residues. Germline V CDR1 and CDR2: SGHAT, FQDESV (reference sequence). V dropped 5 bases and J dropped 10; count of bases not matched to a gene: 7. DNA of the CDR3: TGTGCCAGCAGCACCAGGGGGCTTAGGTCACCCCTCCACTTT. Protein product: CASSTRGLRSPLHF.

This clone was detected only a few times. The gene calls are TRBV4-2 and TRBJ2-1; no clear D. Between the trimmed V and J ends, which lost 4 bases and 7 bases, there was a span of 11 bases. This CDR3 region has 13 residues. Per germline, CDR1 LGHNA and CDR2 YNFKEQ. CDR3: CASSPDKRNEQFF. The CDR3 DNA follows: TGTGCCAGCAGCCCCGATAAGAGAAATGAGCAGTTCTTC.

This clone was seen just once. V and J are TRBV6-1 and TRBJ2-7; TRBD2 aligns across 8 bases. V shed 2 bases and J 5 bases; nucleotides not matched to a gene: 8. The germline V gene encodes CDR1 MNHNS and CDR2 SASEGT. The CDR3 extends over 15 amino acids. In DNA form, the CDR3 reads TGTGCCAGCAGTGAAAGGACTAGCAACGTCGACGAGCAGTACTTC. It is translated as CASSERTSNVDEQYF.